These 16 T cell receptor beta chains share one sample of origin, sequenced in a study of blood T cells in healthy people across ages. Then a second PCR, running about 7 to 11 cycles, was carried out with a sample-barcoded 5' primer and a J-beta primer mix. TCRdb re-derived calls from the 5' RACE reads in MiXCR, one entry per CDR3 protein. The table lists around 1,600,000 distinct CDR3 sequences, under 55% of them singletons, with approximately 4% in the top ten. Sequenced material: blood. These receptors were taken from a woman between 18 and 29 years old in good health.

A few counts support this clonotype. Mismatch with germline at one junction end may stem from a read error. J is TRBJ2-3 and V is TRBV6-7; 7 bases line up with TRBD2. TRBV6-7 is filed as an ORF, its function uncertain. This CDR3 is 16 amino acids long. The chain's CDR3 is CSSSYTTSDRTDTQYF. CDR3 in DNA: TGTTCCAGCAGTTACACCACTAGCGACCGCACAGATACGCAGTATTTT.

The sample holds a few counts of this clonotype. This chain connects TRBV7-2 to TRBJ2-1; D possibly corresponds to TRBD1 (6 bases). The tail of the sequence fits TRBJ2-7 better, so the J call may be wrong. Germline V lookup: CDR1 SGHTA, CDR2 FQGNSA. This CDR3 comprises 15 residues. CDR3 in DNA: TGTGCCAGCAGCCCTCTACAGGGCTCCTACAATGAGCAGTACTTC. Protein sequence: CASSPLQGSYNEQYF.

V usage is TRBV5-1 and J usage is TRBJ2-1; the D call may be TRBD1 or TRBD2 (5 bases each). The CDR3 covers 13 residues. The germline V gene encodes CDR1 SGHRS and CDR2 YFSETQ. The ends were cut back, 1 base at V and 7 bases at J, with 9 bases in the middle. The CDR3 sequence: CASSLNWGNEQFF. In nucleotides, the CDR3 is TGCGCCAGCAGCTTGAACTGGGGGAATGAGCAGTTCTTC.

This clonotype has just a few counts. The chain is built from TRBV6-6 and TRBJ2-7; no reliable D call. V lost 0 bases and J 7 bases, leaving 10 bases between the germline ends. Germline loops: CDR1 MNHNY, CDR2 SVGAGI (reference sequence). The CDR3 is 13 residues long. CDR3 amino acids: CASSYSPVMEQYF. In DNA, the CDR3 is TGTGCCAGCAGTTACTCGCCAGTTATGGAGCAGTACTTC.

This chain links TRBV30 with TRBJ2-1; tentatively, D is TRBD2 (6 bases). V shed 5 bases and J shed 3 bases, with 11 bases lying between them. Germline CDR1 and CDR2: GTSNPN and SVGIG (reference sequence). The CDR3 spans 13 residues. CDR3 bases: TGTGCCTGGGGGGCGGGGTTCTACAATGAGCAGTTCTTC. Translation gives CAWGAGFYNEQFF.

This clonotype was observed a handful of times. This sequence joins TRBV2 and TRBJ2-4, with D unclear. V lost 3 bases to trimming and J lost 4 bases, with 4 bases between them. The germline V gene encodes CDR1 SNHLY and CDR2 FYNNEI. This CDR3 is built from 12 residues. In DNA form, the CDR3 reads TGTGCCAGCAGTGACAGAAAAAACATTCAGTACTTC. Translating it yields CASSDRKNIQYF.

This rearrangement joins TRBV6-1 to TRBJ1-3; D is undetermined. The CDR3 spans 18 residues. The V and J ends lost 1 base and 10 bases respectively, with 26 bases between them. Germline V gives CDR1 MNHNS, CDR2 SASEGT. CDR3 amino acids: CASSEEFGSTSGYWTIYF. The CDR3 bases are TGTGCCAGCAGTGAAGAGTTCGGCTCGACGTCTGGTTACTGGACCATATATTTT.

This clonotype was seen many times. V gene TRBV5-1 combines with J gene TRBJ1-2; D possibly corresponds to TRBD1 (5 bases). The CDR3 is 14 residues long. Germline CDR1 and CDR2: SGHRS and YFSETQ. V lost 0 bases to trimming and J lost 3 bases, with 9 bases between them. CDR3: CASSLAGTDYGYTF. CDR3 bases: TGCGCCAGCAGCTTGGCCGGGACGGACTATGGCTACACCTTC.

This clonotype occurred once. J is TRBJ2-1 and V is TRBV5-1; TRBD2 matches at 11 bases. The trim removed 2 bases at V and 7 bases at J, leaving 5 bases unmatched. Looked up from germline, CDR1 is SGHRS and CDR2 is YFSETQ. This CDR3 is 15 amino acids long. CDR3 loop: CASSFTSGSRNEQFF. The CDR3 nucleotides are TGCGCCAGCAGCTTTACTAGCGGGAGCCGGAATGAGCAGTTCTTC.

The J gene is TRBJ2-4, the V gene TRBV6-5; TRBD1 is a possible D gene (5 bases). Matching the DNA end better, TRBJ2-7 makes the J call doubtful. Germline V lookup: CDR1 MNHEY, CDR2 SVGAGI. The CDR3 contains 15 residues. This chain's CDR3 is CASSYSARVTYEQYF. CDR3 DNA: TGTGCCAGCAGTTACTCCGCCAGGGTCACCTACGAGCAGTACTTC.

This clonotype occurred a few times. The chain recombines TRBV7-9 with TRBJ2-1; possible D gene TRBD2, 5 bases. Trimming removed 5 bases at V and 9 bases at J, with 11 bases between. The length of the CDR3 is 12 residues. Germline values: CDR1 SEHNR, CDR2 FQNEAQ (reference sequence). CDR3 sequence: CASSPGKGEQFF. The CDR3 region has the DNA TGTGCCAGCAGCCCGGGGAAAGGTGAGCAGTTCTTC.

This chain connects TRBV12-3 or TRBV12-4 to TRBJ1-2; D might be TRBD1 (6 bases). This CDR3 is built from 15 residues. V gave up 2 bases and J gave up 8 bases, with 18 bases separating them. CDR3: CASSLIQGGDNGYTF. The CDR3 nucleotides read TGTGCCAGCAGTTTAATACAGGGTGGAGATAACGGCTACACCTTC.

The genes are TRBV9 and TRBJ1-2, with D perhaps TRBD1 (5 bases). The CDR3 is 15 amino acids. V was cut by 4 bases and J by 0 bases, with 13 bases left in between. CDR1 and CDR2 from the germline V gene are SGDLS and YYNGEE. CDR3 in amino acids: CASSTRRVPNYGYTF. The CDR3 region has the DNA TGTGCCAGCAGCACCCGCAGGGTCCCTAACTATGGCTACACCTTC.

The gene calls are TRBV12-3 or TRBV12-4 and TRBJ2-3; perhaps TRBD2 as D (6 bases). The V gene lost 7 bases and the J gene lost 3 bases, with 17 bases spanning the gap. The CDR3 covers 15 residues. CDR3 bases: TGTGCCAGCAAGCGGGCGGGGCTGGGTACAGATACGCAGTATTTT. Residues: CASKRAGLGTDTQYF.

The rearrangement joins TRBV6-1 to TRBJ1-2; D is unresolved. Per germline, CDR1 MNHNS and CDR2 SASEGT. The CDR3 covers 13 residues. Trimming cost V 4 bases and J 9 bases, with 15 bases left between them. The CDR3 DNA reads TGTGCCAGCAGTGGGGAAACCGTATTGAGCTACACCTTC. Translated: CASSGETVLSYTF.

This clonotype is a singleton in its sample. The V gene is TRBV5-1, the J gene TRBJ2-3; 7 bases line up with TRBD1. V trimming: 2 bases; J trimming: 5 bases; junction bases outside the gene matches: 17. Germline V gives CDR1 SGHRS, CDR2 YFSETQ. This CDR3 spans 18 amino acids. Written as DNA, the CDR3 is TGCGCCAGCAGCTTAACTCTCGCCCCAGGACAGGAAGAAGATACGCAGTATTTT. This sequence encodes CASSLTLAPGQEEDTQYF.